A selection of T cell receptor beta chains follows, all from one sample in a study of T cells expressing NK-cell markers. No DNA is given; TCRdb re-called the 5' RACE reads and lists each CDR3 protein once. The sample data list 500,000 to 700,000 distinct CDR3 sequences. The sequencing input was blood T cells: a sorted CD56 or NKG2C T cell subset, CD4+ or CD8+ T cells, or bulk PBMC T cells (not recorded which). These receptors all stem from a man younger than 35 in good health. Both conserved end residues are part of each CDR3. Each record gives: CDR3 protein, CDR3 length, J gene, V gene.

CDR3 protein: CASSLGRGDTDTQYF; CDR3 length: 15; J gene: TRBJ2-3; V gene: TRBV11-2
CDR3 protein: CSARMASARDTQYF; CDR3 length: 14; J gene: TRBJ2-3; V gene: TRBV20-1
CDR3 protein: CASSPLAGGPSYEQYF; CDR3 length: 16; J gene: TRBJ2-7; V gene: TRBV3-1
CDR3 protein: CSAQTAMGTEAFF; CDR3 length: 13; J gene: TRBJ1-1; V gene: TRBV20-1
CDR3 protein: CASSPRQGGGQFF; CDR3 length: 13; J gene: TRBJ2-1; V gene: TRBV18
CDR3 protein: CASSAGTSGSFNEQFF; CDR3 length: 16; J gene: TRBJ2-1; V gene: TRBV5-1
CDR3 protein: CASTGAGLYGYTF; CDR3 length: 13; J gene: TRBJ1-2; V gene: TRBV6-6
CDR3 protein: CASSLNSGRAASGANVLTF; CDR3 length: 19; J gene: TRBJ2-6; V gene: TRBV13
CDR3 protein: CASSYKDWETQYF; CDR3 length: 13; J gene: TRBJ2-5; V gene: TRBV6-5
CDR3 protein: CAISGTGNNEQFF; CDR3 length: 13; J gene: TRBJ2-1; V gene: TRBV10-3
CDR3 protein: CASSQDGGLADLGETQYF; CDR3 length: 18; J gene: TRBJ2-5; V gene: TRBV3-1
CDR3 protein: CSAGTFKDEQFF; CDR3 length: 12; J gene: TRBJ2-1; V gene: TRBV20-1
CDR3 protein: CASSPMPDGQETQYF; CDR3 length: 15; J gene: TRBJ2-5; V gene: TRBV5-1
CDR3 protein: CASSRNGRRDTQYF; CDR3 length: 14; J gene: TRBJ2-3; V gene: TRBV5-1
CDR3 protein: CSATRTGEQYF; CDR3 length: 11; J gene: TRBJ2-7; V gene: TRBV20-1
CDR3 protein: CASSNLGRSQETQYF; CDR3 length: 15; J gene: TRBJ2-5; V gene: TRBV14
CDR3 protein: CAWSPGQGSSGANVLTF; CDR3 length: 17; J gene: TRBJ2-6; V gene: TRBV30
CDR3 protein: CASSTPRAGGNEQFF; CDR3 length: 15; J gene: TRBJ2-1; V gene: TRBV7-2
CDR3 protein: CASRQGAYNEQFF; CDR3 length: 13; J gene: TRBJ2-1; V gene: TRBV5-1
CDR3 protein: CASGRVSGANVLTF; CDR3 length: 14; J gene: TRBJ2-6; V gene: TRBV12-3/TRBV12-4
CDR3 protein: CASSLETSGRVGETQYF; CDR3 length: 17; J gene: TRBJ2-5; V gene: TRBV12-3/TRBV12-4
CDR3 protein: CATSRGDPYGYTF; CDR3 length: 13; J gene: TRBJ1-2; V gene: TRBV24-1
CDR3 protein: CASSQLAGPKQFF; CDR3 length: 13; J gene: TRBJ2-1; V gene: TRBV3-1
CDR3 protein: CASRALSYEQYF; CDR3 length: 12; J gene: TRBJ2-7; V gene: TRBV10-2
CDR3 protein: CASSLRVPRGGELFF; CDR3 length: 15; J gene: TRBJ2-2; V gene: TRBV28
CDR3 protein: CASSPLDQDQETQYF; CDR3 length: 15; J gene: TRBJ2-5; V gene: TRBV5-6
CDR3 protein: CASSRVGSTEAFF; CDR3 length: 13; J gene: TRBJ1-1; V gene: TRBV7-2
CDR3 protein: CASSLRDRGKTEAFF; CDR3 length: 15; J gene: TRBJ1-1; V gene: TRBV7-6
CDR3 protein: CASSYFPRGQYF; CDR3 length: 12; J gene: TRBJ2-7; V gene: TRBV6-2/TRBV6-3
CDR3 protein: CSVVFLGRRFDTEAFF; CDR3 length: 16; J gene: TRBJ1-1; V gene: TRBV29-1
CDR3 protein: CSANEGGAETEAFF; CDR3 length: 14; J gene: TRBJ1-1; V gene: TRBV20-1
CDR3 protein: CASSQVGTVRTDTQYF; CDR3 length: 16; J gene: TRBJ2-3; V gene: TRBV4-3
CDR3 protein: CASSLERGSGSRETQYF; CDR3 length: 17; J gene: TRBJ2-5; V gene: TRBV11-2
CDR3 protein: CATSDVADSYNEQFF; CDR3 length: 15; J gene: TRBJ2-1; V gene: TRBV24-1
CDR3 protein: CASSRHVGQGADTQYF; CDR3 length: 16; J gene: TRBJ2-3; V gene: TRBV12-3/TRBV12-4
CDR3 protein: CASSVAGGLATDTGELFF; CDR3 length: 18; J gene: TRBJ2-2; V gene: TRBV9
CDR3 protein: CAISLDGANYGYTF; CDR3 length: 14; J gene: TRBJ1-2; V gene: TRBV10-3
CDR3 protein: CASSPDKWPVGTNTEAFF; CDR3 length: 18; J gene: TRBJ1-1; V gene: TRBV12-3/TRBV12-4
CDR3 protein: CASTTPGGLAGVIQYF; CDR3 length: 16; J gene: TRBJ2-4; V gene: TRBV6-2/TRBV6-3
CDR3 protein: CATSKPQGTNTEAFF; CDR3 length: 15; J gene: TRBJ1-1; V gene: TRBV7-9